The 7 T cell receptor beta chains below were found in one sample sequenced in a study of early T cells in non-severe SARS-CoV-2 infection. TCRdb processed the 5' RACE reads anew with MiXCR; each CDR3 protein has one entry. The sample consists of about 59,000 distinct CDR3 sequences, about 13% of them appearing once. This specimen consisted of whole blood, obtained at baseline. All receptors derive from an adult who was a healthcare worker with PCR-confirmed SARS-CoV-2 infection or an uninfected control (not recorded which).

This clonotype was found a few times. The rearrangement uses TRBV28 and TRBJ1-2; 8 nucleotides match TRBD1. Germline values: CDR1 MDHEN, CDR2 SYDVKM. The junction had 5 bases not matched to a gene; V was cut back by 2 bases and J by 6 bases. The CDR3 runs to 14 residues. The CDR3 sequence: CASSLTGQGDGYTF. CDR3 in DNA: TGTGCCAGCAGTTTAACTGGACAGGGTGATGGCTACACCTTC.

The chain joins TRBV6-2 or TRBV6-3 to TRBJ2-6; D remains unclear. The CDR3 has 15 amino acids. V was trimmed by 7 bases and J by 0 bases, leaving 10 bases between them. Germline lookup yields CDR1 MNHEY and CDR2 SVGEGT. The CDR3 bases are TGTGCCAGCAATAAAGGTATCTCTGGGGCCAACGTCCTGACTTTC. Translation gives CASNKGISGANVLTF.

Of note for this clonotype: An end of the junction does not agree with germline; a read error may underlie this. The chain joins TRBV28 to TRBJ1-6, with D uncertain. CDR1 and CDR2 (germline): MDHEN, SYDVKM. The CDR3 totals 14 residues. CDR3 nucleotide sequence: TGCGCCAGCGGTCTTCGGGCCTATAATTCACCCCTCCACTTT. Its translation: CASGLRAYNSPLHF.

This clonotype was detected a few times. This sequence joins TRBV2 and TRBJ2-7, with D uncertain. The CDR3 runs 13 residues. Per germline, CDR1 SNHLY and CDR2 FYNNEI. V was pared by 8 bases and J by 2 bases, with 13 bases between. The CDR3 reads CASGLRRAYEQYF. The CDR3 nucleotides read TGTGCCAGCGGCCTACGACGGGCCTACGAGCAGTACTTC.

There are a few counts of this clonotype. The DNA of the CDR3 is TGTGCCAGCAGTTGGCGGGGCCGGACTGATGAAAAACTGTTTTTT. Translation: CASSWRGRTDEKLFF. The V gene is TRBV6-6, the J gene TRBJ1-4, with a tentative D call TRBD1 (5 bases). Trimming took 4 bases from V and 6 from J, leaving 15 bases between them. Germline V gene lookup returns CDR1 MNHNY and CDR2 SVGAGI (reference sequence). CDR3 length: 15 residues.

V usage is TRBV20-1 and J usage is TRBJ2-1, with 9 bases aligning to TRBD1. CDR3 length equals 14 residues. From germline, CDR1 is DFQATT and CDR2 SNEGSKA (reference sequence). With V trimmed by 5 bases and J by 4 bases, 6 bases remained unmatched. The CDR3 region has the DNA TGCAGTGCTCAGGGGGGACAGGGATACAATGAGCAGTTCTTC. It codes for CSAQGGQGYNEQFF.

This clonotype was counted only a few times. The genes are TRBV27 and TRBJ1-6; 11 positions match TRBD1. This CDR3 is built from 15 residues. Germline-derived CDR1 and CDR2 are MNHEY and SMNVEV (reference sequence). Trimming cost V 5 bases and J 8 bases; bases outside gene matches: 5. For the CDR3, the DNA is TGTGCCAGCAGTCGGACAGGGGGCTTTGATTCACCCCTCCACTTT. This codes for CASSRTGGFDSPLHF.